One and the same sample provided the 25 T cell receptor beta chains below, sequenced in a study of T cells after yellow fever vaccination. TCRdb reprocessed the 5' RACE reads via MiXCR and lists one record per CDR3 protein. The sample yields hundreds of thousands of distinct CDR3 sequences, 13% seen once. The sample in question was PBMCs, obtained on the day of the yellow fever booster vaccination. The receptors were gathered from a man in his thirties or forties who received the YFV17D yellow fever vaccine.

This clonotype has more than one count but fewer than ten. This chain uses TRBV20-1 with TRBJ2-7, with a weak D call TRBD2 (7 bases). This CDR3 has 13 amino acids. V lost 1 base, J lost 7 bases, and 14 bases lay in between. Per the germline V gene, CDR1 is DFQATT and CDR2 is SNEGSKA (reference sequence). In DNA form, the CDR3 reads TGCAGTGCTAGAGCTGGGGGGGCGCGGGAGCAGTACTTC. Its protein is CSARAGGAREQYF.

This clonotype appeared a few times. DNA of the CDR3: TGTGCCTGGAGTTTGGGCAGGGGGGCTCAGCCCCAGCATTTT. Protein product: CAWSLGRGAQPQHF. The chain recombines TRBV30 with TRBJ1-5, with 7 bases aligning to TRBD1. The CDR3 is 14 residues long. V trimming: 2 bases; J trimming: 6 bases; junction bases outside the gene matches: 7. Germline loops: CDR1 GTSNPN, CDR2 SVGIG (reference sequence).

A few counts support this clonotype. CDR3 in DNA: TGTGCCAGCAGAAGAGATCATGAGCAGTTCTTC. The encoded protein is CASRRDHEQFF. The chain has TRBV7-8 and TRBJ2-1; D is uncertain. V was cut by 6 bases and J by 8 bases, with 8 bases left in between. Germline values: CDR1 SGHVS, CDR2 FQNEAQ. The CDR3 length is 11 residues.

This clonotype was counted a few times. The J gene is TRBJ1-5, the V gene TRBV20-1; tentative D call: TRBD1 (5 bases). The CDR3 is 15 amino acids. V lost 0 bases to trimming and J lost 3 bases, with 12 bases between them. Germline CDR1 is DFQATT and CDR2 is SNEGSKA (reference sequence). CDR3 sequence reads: CSAREARQLNQPQHF. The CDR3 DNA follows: TGCAGTGCTAGAGAAGCCCGACAGCTCAATCAGCCCCAGCATTTT.

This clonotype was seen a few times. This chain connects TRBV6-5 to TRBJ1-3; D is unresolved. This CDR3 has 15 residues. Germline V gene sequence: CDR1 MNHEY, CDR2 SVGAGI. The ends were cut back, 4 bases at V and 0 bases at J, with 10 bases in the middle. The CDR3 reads CASSSSRSSGNTIYF. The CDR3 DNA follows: TGTGCCAGCAGTTCATCAAGGAGCTCTGGAAACACCATATATTTT.

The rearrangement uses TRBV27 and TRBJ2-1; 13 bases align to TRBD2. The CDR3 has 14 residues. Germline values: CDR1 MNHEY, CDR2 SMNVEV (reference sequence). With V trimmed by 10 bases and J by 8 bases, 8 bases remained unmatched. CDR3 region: CAIKLAGGPYEQFF. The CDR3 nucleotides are TGTGCCATCAAACTAGCGGGAGGGCCATATGAGCAGTTCTTC.

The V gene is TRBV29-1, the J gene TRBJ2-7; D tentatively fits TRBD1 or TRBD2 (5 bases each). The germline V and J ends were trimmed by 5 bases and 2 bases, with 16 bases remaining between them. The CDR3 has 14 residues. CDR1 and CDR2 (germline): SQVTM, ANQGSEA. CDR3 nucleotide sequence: TGCAGCGTTTCAGCTTCCGGGACGCCCTACGAGCAGTACTTC. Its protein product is CSVSASGTPYEQYF.

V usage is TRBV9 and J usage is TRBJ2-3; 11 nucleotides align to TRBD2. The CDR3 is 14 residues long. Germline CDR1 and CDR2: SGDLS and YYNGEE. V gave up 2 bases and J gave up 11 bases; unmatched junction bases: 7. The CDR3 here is CASSVETSGNMQYF. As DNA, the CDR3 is TGTGCCAGCAGCGTGGAGACTAGCGGGAATATGCAGTATTTT.

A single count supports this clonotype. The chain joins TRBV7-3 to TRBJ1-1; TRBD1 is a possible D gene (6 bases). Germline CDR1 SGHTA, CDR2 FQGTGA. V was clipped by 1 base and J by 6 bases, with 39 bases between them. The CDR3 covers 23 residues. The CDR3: CASSLNWFTKRTVVSRATPEAFF. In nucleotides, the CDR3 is TGTGCCAGCAGCTTAAATTGGTTTACTAAGAGGACAGTAGTAAGCCGGGCCACACCTGAAGCTTTCTTT.

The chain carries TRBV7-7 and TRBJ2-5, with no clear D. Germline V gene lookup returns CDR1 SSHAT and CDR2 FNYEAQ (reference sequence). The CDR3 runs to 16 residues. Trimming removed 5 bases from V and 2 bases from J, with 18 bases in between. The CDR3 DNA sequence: TGTGCCAGCAGCGCCACCGGCGTGTGGGGACAAGAGACCCAGTACTTC. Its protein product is CASSATGVWGQETQYF. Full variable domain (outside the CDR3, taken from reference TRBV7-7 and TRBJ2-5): GAGVSQSPRYKVTKRGQDVTLRCDPISSHATLYWYQQALGQGPEFLTYFNYEAQPDKSGLPSDRFSAERPEGSISTLTIQRTEQRDSAMYRCASSATGVWGQETQYFGPGTRLLVL.

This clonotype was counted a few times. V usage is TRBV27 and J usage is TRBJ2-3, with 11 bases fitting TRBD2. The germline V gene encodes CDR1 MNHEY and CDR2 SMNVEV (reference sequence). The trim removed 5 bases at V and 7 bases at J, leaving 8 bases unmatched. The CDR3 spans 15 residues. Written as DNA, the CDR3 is TGTGCCAGCAGTCCCCCCTCTAGCGGGAGGAATACGCAGTATTTT. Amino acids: CASSPPSSGRNTQYF.

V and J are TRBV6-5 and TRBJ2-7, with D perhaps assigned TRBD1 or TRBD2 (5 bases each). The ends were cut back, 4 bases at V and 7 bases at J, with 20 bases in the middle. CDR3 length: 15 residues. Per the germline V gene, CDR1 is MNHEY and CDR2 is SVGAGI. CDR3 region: CASSLELKDEGEQYF. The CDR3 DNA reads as TGTGCCAGCAGTTTAGAACTGAAGGATGAGGGGGAGCAGTACTTC.

In DNA, the CDR3 is TGTGCCAGCAGTTACCCCGACAGGGGCGACGAGCAGTACTTC. This translates into CASSYPDRGDEQYF. This chain connects TRBV6-5 to TRBJ2-7; 8 bases map to TRBD1. Germline CDR1 and CDR2: MNHEY and SVGAGI. The V and J ends lost 2 bases and 5 bases, in that order; junction bases with no gene match: 5. The CDR3 sequence is 14 residues long.

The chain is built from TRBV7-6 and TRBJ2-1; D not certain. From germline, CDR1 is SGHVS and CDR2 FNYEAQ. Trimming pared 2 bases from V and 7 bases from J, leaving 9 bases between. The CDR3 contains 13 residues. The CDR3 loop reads CASSLYLTNEQFF. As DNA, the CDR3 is TGTGCCAGCAGCTTATACTTAACTAATGAGCAGTTCTTC. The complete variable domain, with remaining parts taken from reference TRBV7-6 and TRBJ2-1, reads GAGVSQSPRYKVTKRGQDVALRCDPISGHVSLYWYRQALGQGPEFLTYFNYEAQQDKSGLPNDRFSAERPEGSISTLTIQRTEQRDSAMYRCASSLYLTNEQFFGPGTRLTVL.

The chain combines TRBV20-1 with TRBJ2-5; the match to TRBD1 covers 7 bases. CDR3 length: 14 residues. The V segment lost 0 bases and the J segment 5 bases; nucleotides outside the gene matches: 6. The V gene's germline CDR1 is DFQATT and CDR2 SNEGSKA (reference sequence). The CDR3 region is CSARETGSMETQYF. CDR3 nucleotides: TGCAGTGCTAGAGAGACAGGGTCGATGGAGACCCAGTACTTC.

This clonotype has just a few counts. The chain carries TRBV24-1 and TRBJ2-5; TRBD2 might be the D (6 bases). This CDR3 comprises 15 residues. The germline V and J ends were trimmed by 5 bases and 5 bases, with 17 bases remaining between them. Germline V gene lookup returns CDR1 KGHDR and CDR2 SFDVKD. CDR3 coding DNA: TGTGCCACCAGTGTTGCTAGCGACTGGGGGGAGACCCAGTACTTC. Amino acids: CATSVASDWGETQYF.

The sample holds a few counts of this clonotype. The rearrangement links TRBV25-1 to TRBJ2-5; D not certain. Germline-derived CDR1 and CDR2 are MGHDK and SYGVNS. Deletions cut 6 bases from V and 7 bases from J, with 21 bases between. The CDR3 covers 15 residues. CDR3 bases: TGTGCCAGCAGGGCCCCGGTCCGCGATTTGGGGACCCAGTACTTC. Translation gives CASRAPVRDLGTQYF.

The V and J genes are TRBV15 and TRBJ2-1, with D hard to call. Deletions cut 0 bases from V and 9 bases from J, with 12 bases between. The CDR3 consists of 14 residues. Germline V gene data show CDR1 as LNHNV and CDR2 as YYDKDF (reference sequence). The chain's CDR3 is CATSREGPAVEQFF. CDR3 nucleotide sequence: TGTGCCACCAGCAGAGAAGGTCCGGCGGTTGAGCAGTTCTTC.

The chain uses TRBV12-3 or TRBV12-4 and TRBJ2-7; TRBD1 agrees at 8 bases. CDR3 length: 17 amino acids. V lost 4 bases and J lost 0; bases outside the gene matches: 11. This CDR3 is CASSSAGQGAISYEQYF. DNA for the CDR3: TGTGCCAGCAGTTCCGCCGGACAGGGCGCCATCTCCTACGAGCAGTACTTC.

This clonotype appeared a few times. This chain's CDR3 is CASSLFRLAGNLETQYF. CDR3 bases: TGTGCCAGCAGCTTATTTCGGTTAGCGGGAAATTTGGAGACCCAGTACTTC. The chain is built from TRBV11-2 and TRBJ2-5; 8 bases match TRBD2. V dropped 2 bases and J dropped 5; count of bases not matched to a gene: 13. The CDR3 totals 17 residues. Germline CDR1 is SGHAT and CDR2 is FQNNGV.

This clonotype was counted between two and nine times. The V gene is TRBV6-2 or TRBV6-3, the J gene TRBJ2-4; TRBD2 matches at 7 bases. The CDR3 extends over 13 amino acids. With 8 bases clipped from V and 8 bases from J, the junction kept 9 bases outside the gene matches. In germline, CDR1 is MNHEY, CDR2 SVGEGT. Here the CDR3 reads CASRETGGDIQYF. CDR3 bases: TGTGCCAGCCGCGAAACGGGGGGAGACATTCAGTACTTC.

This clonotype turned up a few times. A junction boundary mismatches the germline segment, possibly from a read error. This CDR3 is CATSRAGDHSYNEQFF. The CDR3 coding sequence is TGTGCCACCAGCAGGGCAGGGGACCACTCCTACAATGAGCAGTTCTTC. The chain employs TRBV7-2 and TRBJ2-1; D is perhaps TRBD1 (6 bases). Germline V gene data show CDR1 as SGHTA and CDR2 as FQGNSA. The length of the CDR3 is 16 residues.

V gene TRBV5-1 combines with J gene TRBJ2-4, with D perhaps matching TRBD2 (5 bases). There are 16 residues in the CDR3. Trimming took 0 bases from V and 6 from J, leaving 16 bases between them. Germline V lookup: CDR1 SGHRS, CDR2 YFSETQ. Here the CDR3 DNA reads TGCGCCAGCAGCTTGGCGGGAAGCGCCCTGGGAAACATTCAGTACTTC. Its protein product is CASSLAGSALGNIQYF.

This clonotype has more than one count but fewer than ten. The CDR3 spells CASSIPATSGRYEQYF. The CDR3 nucleotides are TGTGCCAGTAGTATCCCAGCGACTAGCGGCCGCTACGAGCAGTACTTC. This sequence joins TRBV19 and TRBJ2-7; TRBD2 matches 9 bases. This CDR3 region has 16 residues. V was pared by 3 bases and J by 3 bases, with 9 bases of the junction left unmatched. Germline-derived CDR1 and CDR2 are LNHDA and SQIVND (reference sequence).

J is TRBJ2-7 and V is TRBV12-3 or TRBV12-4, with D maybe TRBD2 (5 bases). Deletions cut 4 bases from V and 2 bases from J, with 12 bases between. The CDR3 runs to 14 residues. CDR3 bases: TGTGCCAGCAGTTCGAGCGGAAACCCCTACGAGCAGTACTTC. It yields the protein CASSSSGNPYEQYF.